This T cell receptor (beta chain) emerged from a study of cytomegalovirus exposure and HLA in healthy donors. The PCR was carried out with 60 Vbeta primers and 13 Jbeta primers. The assay was immunoSEQ multiplex PCR, and TCRdb's table has in-frame clones only and misses some. The sample has more than 200,000 clones, more than 60% seen once. The material sequenced was PBMCs. This sequence was found in a man aged 35 to 55 in good health and CMV-seronegative.

CDR3 DNA: TGTGCCAGTAGTATAAGGAAGGACAGAGAAGCTTTCTTT. Translated: CASSIRKDREAFF. The gene calls are TRBV19 and TRBJ1-1, with TRBD1 as a possible D gene (6 bases). CDR3 length: 13 residues. Germline V gives CDR1 LNHDA, CDR2 SQIVND (reference sequence). Trimming took 2 bases from V and 8 from J, leaving 12 bases between them.